These 7 T cell receptor beta chains were sequenced from one sample in a study of T cell responses to AZD1222 COVID-19 vaccine. TCRdb's table, derived via immunoSEQ multiplex PCR, lists solely in-frame clones and lacks some. This sample has tens of thousands of clones; 60% to 85% occur once, and the top ten carry about 46%. The material sequenced was peripheral blood, taken 28 days after the second AZD1222 dose. These receptors were taken from an adult who received the AZD1222 COVID-19 vaccine.

This chain uses TRBV4-2 with TRBJ1-2; 7 nucleotides line up with TRBD1. The germline gives CDR1 LGHNA, CDR2 YNFKEQ. Unmatched junction bases numbered 5, after V lost 2 bases and J lost 2 bases. The CDR3 is 15 residues long. The CDR3 DNA is TGTGCCAGCAGCCAACCGACAGGGCCCAACTATGGCTACACCTTC. Translation gives CASSQPTGPNYGYTF.

J is TRBJ2-5 and V is TRBV7-2; D is uncertain. Germline V gene lookup returns CDR1 SGHTA and CDR2 FQGNSA. This CDR3 contains 13 residues. V lost 4 bases and J 3 bases, leaving 9 bases between the germline ends. The CDR3 sequence is CASSWSVEETQYF. The CDR3 DNA sequence: TGTGCCAGCAGCTGGTCGGTGGAAGAGACCCAGTACTTC.

This clone was seen a few times. V is TRBV28 and J is TRBJ1-1, with D hard to call. CDR1 is MDHEN, CDR2 SYDVKM, per germline. The CDR3 runs to 14 residues. V lost 6 bases and J lost 1, with 12 bases in between. CDR3 nucleotides: TGTGCCAGCAGACTCCCCGGGTCGAACACTGAAGCTTTCTTT. It codes for CASRLPGSNTEAFF. Looking up the rest from reference TRBV28 and TRBJ1-1 gives the full variable domain: DVKVTQSSRYLVKRTGEKVFLECVQDMDHENMFWYRQDPGLGLRLIYFSYDVKMKEKGDIPEGYSVSREKKERFSLILESASTNQTSMYLCASRLPGSNTEAFFGQGTRLTVV.

This clone was counted a single time. This chain connects TRBV9 to TRBJ2-7, with TRBD2 matching over 8 bases. CDR1 is SGDLS, CDR2 YYNGEE, per germline. The CDR3 sequence is 15 residues long. J gave up 7 bases and V 3 bases, and 12 bases lay outside the gene matches. CDR3 DNA: TGTGCCAGCAGCGCCCAAGCGGGAGTGCTGGGAGAGCAGTACTTC. This encodes CASSAQAGVLGEQYF.

This clone has only a few counts. The V gene is TRBV11-2, the J gene TRBJ2-2, with 8 positions matching TRBD1. The CDR3 sequence is 15 residues long. The V gene end was trimmed by 5 bases and the J gene end by 3 bases; junction bases not matched to a gene: 5. Germline CDR1 reads SGHAT; CDR2 reads FQNNGV. This CDR3 is CASSPQGADTGELFF. The DNA for the CDR3 is TGTGCCAGCAGCCCGCAGGGGGCCGACACCGGGGAGCTGTTTTTT.

This clone has only a few counts. CDR3 loop: CASSAGQGPDTQYF. DNA for the CDR3: TGTGCCAGCAGCGCGGGACAGGGGCCAGATACGCAGTATTTT. The gene calls are TRBV9 and TRBJ2-3; 10 bases align to TRBD1. After removal of 3 bases from V and 4 bases from J, the junction contained 2 bases not matched to a gene. Germline values: CDR1 SGDLS, CDR2 YYNGEE. The CDR3 is made up of 14 amino acids. The full variable domain, rest sourced from reference TRBV9 and TRBJ2-3, is DSGVTQTPKHLITATGQRVTLRCSPRSGDLSVYWYQQSLDQGLQFLIQYYNGEERAKGNILERFSAQQFPDLHSELNLSSLELGDSALYFCASSAGQGPDTQYFGPGTRLTVL.

The CDR3 DNA is TGTGCCAGCAGCCCGGGGGCTTTTTCGGGAAACACCATATATTTT. Amino acids: CASSPGAFSGNTIYF. The rearrangement links TRBV7-2 to TRBJ1-3; TRBD1 is a possible D gene (6 bases). V lost 5 bases, J lost 4 bases, and 15 bases lay in between. This CDR3 is built from 15 residues. Germline CDR1 and CDR2: SGHTA and FQGNSA.